These 14 T cell receptor beta chains were sequenced from one sample in a study of T cells in Graves' hyperthyroidism and ophthalmopathy. The investigators amplified TCR beta CDR3 regions from RNA transcripts. TCR CDR3 regions were first amplified by RT-PCR with HTBI primers. TCRdb re-derived calls from the multiplex PCR reads in MiXCR, one entry per CDR3 protein. This table has fewer than 650,000 distinct CDR3 sequences, 14% appearing once. The sequencing input was blood. The receptors shown here come from a woman between 35 and 50 years old with Graves' hyperthyroidism.

CDR3 sequence: CSARDFRVDQPQHF. In DNA, the CDR3 is TGCAGTGCTAGAGATTTCAGGGTCGATCAGCCCCAGCATTTT. V gene TRBV20-1 combines with J gene TRBJ1-5; tentatively, D is TRBD1 (5 bases). Germline CDR1 and CDR2: DFQATT and SNEGSKA (reference sequence). This CDR3 has 14 amino acids. Trimming cost V 0 bases and J 5 bases, with 11 bases left between them.

The gene calls are TRBV20-1 and TRBJ2-2; TRBD2 matches 10 bases. Germline V CDR1 and CDR2: DFQATT, SNEGSKA (reference sequence). V lost 3 bases and J lost 6; bases outside the gene matches: 10. The CDR3 extends over 16 amino acids. CDR3 sequence: CSASPSSGRAPGELFF. CDR3 in DNA: TGCAGTGCTAGCCCCTCAAGCGGGAGGGCCCCCGGGGAGCTGTTTTTT.

The chain uses TRBV9 and TRBJ2-6; the match to TRBD1 covers 10 bases. The J segment lost 1 base and the V segment lost 4 bases, leaving 11 bases of the junction unmatched. The V gene's germline CDR1 is SGDLS and CDR2 YYNGEE. The CDR3 totals 19 residues. The CDR3 region is CASSTPGGQGVSGANVLTF. The CDR3 DNA reads as TGTGCCAGCAGCACCCCTGGTGGACAGGGGGTATCTGGGGCCAACGTCCTGACTTTC.

This clonotype was detected many times. J is TRBJ1-1 and V is TRBV28, with D uncertain. CDR1 is MDHEN and CDR2 is SYDVKM in the germline V gene. CDR3 length equals 13 residues. The V end lost 6 bases, the J end lost 7 bases, and 15 bases lay between the germline ends. The CDR3 reads CASSLNYRGEAFF. The CDR3, as DNA: TGTGCCAGCAGCCTTAATTATCGGGGTGAAGCTTTCTTT.

This clonotype has ten or more counts. CDR3 DNA: TGCAGCGTTGAAGGCGGGACTAGCGGCTACAATGAGCAGTTCTTC. This codes for CSVEGGTSGYNEQFF. The V call is TRBV29-1, the J call TRBJ2-1, with 11 bases identical to TRBD2. V lost 1 base to trimming and J lost 3 bases; unmatched junction nucleotides: 2. Germline assignment: CDR1 SQVTM and CDR2 ANQGSEA. The CDR3 sequence is 15 residues long.

This clonotype was seen many times. The V and J genes are TRBV6-1 and TRBJ2-1; the match to TRBD2 covers 14 bases. Germline CDR1 reads MNHNS; CDR2 reads SASEGT. J lost 0 bases, V lost 6 bases, and 4 bases had no gene match. The CDR3 totals 17 residues. The CDR3 region has the DNA TGTGCCAGCAGGGGACTAGCGGGAGCTAACTCCTACAATGAGCAGTTCTTC. This codes for CASRGLAGANSYNEQFF.

The genes are TRBV4-1 and TRBJ2-7; a weak D match, TRBD1 (6 bases). The CDR3 loop spans 14 amino acids. Germline loops: CDR1 MGHRA, CDR2 YSYEKL. With 0 bases removed from V and 5 bases from J, the gap between germline ends came to 11 bases. CDR3 sequence reads: CASSQEGGMHEQYF. DNA of the CDR3: TGCGCCAGCAGCCAAGAAGGGGGAATGCACGAGCAGTACTTC.

The chain carries TRBV29-1 and TRBJ2-3; 9 nucleotides match TRBD2. V lost 0 bases to trimming and J lost 6 bases; unmatched junction nucleotides: 7. CDR3 length: 15 amino acids. Germline V gene lookup returns CDR1 SQVTM and CDR2 ANQGSEA. Here the CDR3 DNA reads TGCAGCGTTGAAGAGCGGGAGGGCGCCCAGGATACGCAGTATTTT. Its translation: CSVEEREGAQDTQYF.

At least ten counts were recorded for this clonotype. The chain joins TRBV7-9 to TRBJ2-1; 9 bases are a match to TRBD2. J was trimmed by 12 bases and V by 4 bases; bases with no gene match: 7. CDR1 and CDR2 (germline): SEHNR, FQNEAQ (reference sequence). The CDR3 has 13 amino acids. CDR3 nucleotide sequence: TGTGCCAGCAGCTCGGAGCGGGAGGCTAGGCAGTTCTTC. The encoded protein is CASSSEREARQFF.

The chain links TRBV6-2 or TRBV6-3 to TRBJ2-1, with 7 bases that match TRBD2. The germline CDR1 and CDR2 sequences are MNHEY and SVGEGT. The CDR3 sequence is 14 residues long. Unmatched junction bases numbered 8, after V lost 6 bases and J lost 6 bases. The CDR3 DNA is TGTGCCAGCAGGAAGACTAGCACGAGCAATGAGCAGTTCTTC. Its translation: CASRKTSTSNEQFF.

This CDR3 reads CASSANRGSNQPQHF. CDR3 DNA: TGTGCCAGCAGTGCAAACAGGGGCAGCAATCAGCCCCAGCATTTT. The rearrangement joins TRBV6-2 or TRBV6-3 to TRBJ1-5; 7 bases are a match to TRBD1. CDR1 MNHEY and CDR2 SVGEGT come from the germline V gene. Trimming cost V 5 bases and J 1 base; bases outside gene matches: 5. The CDR3 is made up of 15 amino acids.

This chain links TRBV6-1 with TRBJ1-6; the D is unclear. The V and J ends lost 10 bases and 8 bases respectively, with 15 bases between them. The CDR3 sequence is 13 residues long. In germline, CDR1 is MNHNS, CDR2 SASEGT. The CDR3 nucleotides are TGTGCCACCAACCAACTCGGTGATTCACCCCTCCACTTT. The encoded protein is CATNQLGDSPLHF.

This clonotype was counted many times. The chain has TRBV5-6 and TRBJ1-1, with D unresolved. There are 13 residues in the CDR3. V lost 7 bases to trimming and J lost 3 bases, with 13 bases between them. CDR1 and CDR2 from the germline V gene are SGHDT and YYEEEE. The chain's CDR3 is CASFGAIDTEAFF. CDR3 DNA: TGTGCCAGCTTCGGCGCGATCGACACTGAAGCTTTCTTT. Based on the CDR3 plus reference TRBV5-6 and TRBJ1-1, the full variable domain is DAGVTQSPTHLIKTRGQQVTLRCSPKSGHDTVSWYQQALGQGPQFIFQYYEEEERQRGNFPDRFSGHQFPNYSSELNVNALLLGDSALYLCASFGAIDTEAFFGQGTRLTVV.

About this clonotype: Since a much larger clone is just one base distant, this may be a read error. CDR3: CASSYLAGGPNGELFF. The CDR3 coding sequence is TGTGCCAGCAGTTACCTAGCGGGAGGGCCTAACGGGGAGCTGTTTTTT. The gene calls are TRBV28 and TRBJ2-2, with TRBD2 matching over 12 bases. Looked up from germline, CDR1 is MDHEN and CDR2 is SYDVKM. The CDR3 has 16 amino acids. Trimming took 4 bases from V and 7 from J; bases not matched to a gene: 7.